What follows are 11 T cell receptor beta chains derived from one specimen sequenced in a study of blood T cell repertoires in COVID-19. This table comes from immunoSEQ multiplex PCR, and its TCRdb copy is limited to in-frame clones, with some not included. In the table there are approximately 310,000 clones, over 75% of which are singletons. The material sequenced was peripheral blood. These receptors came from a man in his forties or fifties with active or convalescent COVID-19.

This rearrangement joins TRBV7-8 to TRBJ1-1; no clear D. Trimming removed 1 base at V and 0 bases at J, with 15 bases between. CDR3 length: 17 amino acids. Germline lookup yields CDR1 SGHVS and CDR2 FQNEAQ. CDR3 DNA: TGTGCCAGCAGCTTAGTATCGGGGATACTCATGAACACTGAAGCTTTCTTT. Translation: CASSLVSGILMNTEAFF.

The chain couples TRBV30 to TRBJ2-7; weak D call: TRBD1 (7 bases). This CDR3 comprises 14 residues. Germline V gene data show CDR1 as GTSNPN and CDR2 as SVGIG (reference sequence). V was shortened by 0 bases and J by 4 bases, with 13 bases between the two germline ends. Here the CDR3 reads CAWSVGGTAYEQYF. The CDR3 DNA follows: TGTGCCTGGAGTGTAGGGGGGACAGCTTACGAGCAGTACTTC. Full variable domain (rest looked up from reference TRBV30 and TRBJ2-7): SQTIHQWPATLVQPVGSPLSLECTVEGTSNPNLYWYRQAAGRGLQLLFYSVGIGQISSEVPQNLSASRPQDRQFILSSKKLLLSDSGFYLCAWSVGGTAYEQYFGPGTRLTVT.

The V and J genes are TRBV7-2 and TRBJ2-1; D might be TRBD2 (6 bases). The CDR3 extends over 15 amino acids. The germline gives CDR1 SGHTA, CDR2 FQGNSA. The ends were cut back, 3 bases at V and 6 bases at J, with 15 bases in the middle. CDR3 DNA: TGTGCCAGCAGCTTGCTCGGGACTTTCGCCAATGAGCAGTTCTTC. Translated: CASSLLGTFANEQFF.

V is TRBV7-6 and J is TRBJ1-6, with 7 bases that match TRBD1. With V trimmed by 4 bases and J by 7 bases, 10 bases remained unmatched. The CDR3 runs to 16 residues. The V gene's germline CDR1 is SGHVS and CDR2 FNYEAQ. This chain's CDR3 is CASSSMTGTVNSPLHF. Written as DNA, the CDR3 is TGTGCCAGCAGCTCGATGACCGGGACAGTGAATTCACCCCTCCACTTT. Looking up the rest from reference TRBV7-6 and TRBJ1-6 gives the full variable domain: GAGVSQSPRYKVTKRGQDVALRCDPISGHVSLYWYRQALGQGPEFLTYFNYEAQQDKSGLPNDRFSAERPEGSISTLTIQRTEQRDSAMYRCASSSMTGTVNSPLHFGNGTRLTVT.

CDR3 loop: CASSLESSGANVLTF. The DNA for the CDR3 is TGTGCCAGCAGCTTGGAGAGCTCTGGGGCCAACGTCCTGACTTTC. This chain joins TRBV5-6 and TRBJ2-6; D remains ambiguous. Trimming pared 0 bases from V and 0 bases from J, leaving 4 bases between. The CDR3 is 15 amino acids. In germline, CDR1 is SGHDT, CDR2 YYEEEE.

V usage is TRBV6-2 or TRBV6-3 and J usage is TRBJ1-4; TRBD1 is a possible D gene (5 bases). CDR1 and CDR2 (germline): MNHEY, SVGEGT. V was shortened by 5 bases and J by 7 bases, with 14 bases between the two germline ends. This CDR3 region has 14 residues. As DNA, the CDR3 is TGTGCCAGCAGTGACCCCGGGACTCTTGAAAAACTGTTTTTT. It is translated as CASSDPGTLEKLFF.

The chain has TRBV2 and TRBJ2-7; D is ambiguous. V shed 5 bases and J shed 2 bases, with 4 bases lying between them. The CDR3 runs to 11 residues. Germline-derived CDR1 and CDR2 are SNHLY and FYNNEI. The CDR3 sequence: CASSPAYEQYF. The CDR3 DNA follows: TGTGCCAGCAGTCCTGCCTACGAGCAGTACTTC.

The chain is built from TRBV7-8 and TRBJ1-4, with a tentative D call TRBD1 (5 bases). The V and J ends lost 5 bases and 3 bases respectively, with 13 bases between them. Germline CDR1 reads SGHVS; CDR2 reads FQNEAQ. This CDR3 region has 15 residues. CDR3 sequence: CASSPRGLPNEKLFF. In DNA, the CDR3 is TGTGCCAGCAGCCCTAGGGGACTCCCTAATGAAAAACTGTTTTTT.

CDR3 in DNA: TGTGCCTGGAGCGATCCTCGGGACAGGGGGAACTATGGCTACACCTTC. It codes for CAWSDPRDRGNYGYTF. V gene TRBV30 combines with J gene TRBJ1-2; 11 nucleotides line up with TRBD1. From germline, CDR1 is GTSNPN and CDR2 SVGIG (reference sequence). Trimming at V came to 3 bases and at J to 2 bases, leaving 8 bases not matched to a gene. The CDR3 extends over 16 amino acids. Full variable domain (remainder filled in from reference TRBV30 and TRBJ1-2): SQTIHQWPATLVQPVGSPLSLECTVEGTSNPNLYWYRQAAGRGLQLLFYSVGIGQISSEVPQNLSASRPQDRQFILSSKKLLLSDSGFYLCAWSDPRDRGNYGYTFGSGTRLTVV.

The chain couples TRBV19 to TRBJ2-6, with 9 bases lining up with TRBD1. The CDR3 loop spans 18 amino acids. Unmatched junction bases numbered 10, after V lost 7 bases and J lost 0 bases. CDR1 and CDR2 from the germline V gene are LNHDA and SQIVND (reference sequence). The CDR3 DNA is TGTGCCAGTAACCCGGGACAGGGTTTTTTCTCTGGGGCCAACGTCCTGACTTTC. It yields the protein CASNPGQGFFSGANVLTF.

The chain's CDR3 is CASSPDMTYGYTF. As DNA, the CDR3 is TGCGCCAGCAGCCCCGACATGACCTATGGCTACACCTTC. The chain couples TRBV5-1 to TRBJ1-2; D remains unclear. Germline V gene data show CDR1 as SGHRS and CDR2 as YFSETQ. The CDR3 spans 13 residues. Trimming took 4 bases from V and 4 from J, leaving 11 bases between them. The full variable domain, in which reference TRBV5-1 and TRBJ1-2 provide the parts outside the CDR3, is KAGVTQTPRYLIKTRGQQVTLSCSPISGHRSVSWYQQTPGQGLQFLFEYFSETQRNKGNFPGRFSGRQFSNSRSEMNVSTLELGDSALYLCASSPDMTYGYTFGSGTRLTVV.